This TCR beta chain was sequenced for a study of blood T cell repertoires in COVID-19. About the study: Spain, Italy and the United States supplied samples that represented acute and convalescent COVID-19. In each case, the material was cDNA or gDNA derived from T cells, B-cell-depleted T cells, or PBMCs.

This CDR3 has 14 residues. Germline CDR1 and CDR2: LGHDT and YNNKEL (reference sequence). Trimming shortened V by 7 bases and J by 3 bases, and 15 bases separated the two germline ends. Original methodology: Amplification from reference gene primers served as the basis for estimated nucleated cell counts. The assay was immunoSEQ multiplex PCR, and TCRdb's table has in-frame clones only and misses some. D and trimming come from the DNA, and the V and J calls and clone size come from that table. Altogether 85,000 to 120,000 clones are present, 84% being singletons, with the ten largest covering around 9.4%.

This chain uses TRBV3-1 (or the pseudogene TRBV3-2) with TRBJ1-1; D possibly corresponds to TRBD1 (6 bases). The receptor was isolated from a man aged 40-55 years with active or convalescent COVID-19. The source material was peripheral blood. In DNA form, the CDR3 reads TGTGCCAGCAAGCAGGGGTTATCGGACACTGAAGCTTTCTTT. This gives the protein CASKQGLSDTEAFF.